The T cell receptor (beta chain) described here comes from a study of blood T cells in healthy people across ages. Germline CDR1 and CDR2: SGHRS and YFSETQ. V lost 2 bases and J lost 5, with 23 bases in between. This CDR3 has 18 amino acids. General observations from the study: PBMCs were not sorted, which prevented a conclusive comparison of naive versus antigen-experienced cells.

It was with a sample-barcoded 5' primer and a J-beta primer mix that a second PCR of roughly 7 to 12 cycles was run. A 12-random-nucleotide template-switch adaptor tagged each cDNA molecule. No fewer than 2.5 million CDR3-containing paired-end reads came from each sample. TCRdb independently ran MiXCR on the 5' RACE reads; one entry per CDR3 protein. The sample carries over a million distinct CDR3 sequences, 25% recorded once. In the case of this clonotype: Its cognate antigen is unknown.

These same data were also listed under a study on T cells of mothers and their children.

This rearrangement joins TRBV5-1 to TRBJ2-1; D might be TRBD2 (6 bases). The clonotype originates from a girl aged 2-15 years in good health. Sequencing used blood. CDR3: CASSLHRDLPFVNNEQFF. The CDR3 DNA sequence: TGCGCCAGCAGCTTACACCGGGACTTGCCCTTTGTAAACAATGAGCAGTTCTTC.